The 8 T cell receptor beta chains below all came from one sample that was sequenced in a study of cytomegalovirus exposure and HLA in healthy donors. Produced via immunoSEQ multiplex PCR; TCRdb's table is partial and in-frame only. The table has about 73,000 clones, 80% to 90% seen once. Sequenced sample: PBMCs. The receptors were gathered from a young woman in good health and CMV-seropositive.

This clone came up once. The rearrangement joins TRBV6-6 to TRBJ2-7; 8 positions agree with TRBD2. The CDR3 is made up of 15 amino acids. V shed 2 bases and J 0 bases; nucleotides not matched to a gene: 3. CDR1 and CDR2 (germline): MNHNY, SVGAGI (reference sequence). CDR3: CASSYRGGVSYEQYF. CDR3 coding DNA: TGTGCCAGCAGTTACCGGGGGGGTGTCTCCTACGAGCAGTACTTC.

V gene TRBV4-2 combines with J gene TRBJ1-1, with TRBD1 identical over 8 bases. Per germline, CDR1 LGHNA and CDR2 YNFKEQ. Trimming took 4 bases from V and 0 from J; bases not matched to a gene: 1. This CDR3 has 14 residues. As DNA, the CDR3 is TGTGCCAGCAGCCTGGACAGGGTGAACACTGAAGCTTTCTTT. Translating it yields CASSLDRVNTEAFF.

The chain uses TRBV7-8 and TRBJ1-1; the D gene is possibly TRBD1 (6 bases). V lost 4 bases and J 3 bases, leaving 21 bases between the germline ends. This CDR3 has 17 amino acids. The germline V gene encodes CDR1 SGHVS and CDR2 FQNEAQ. CDR3 in DNA: TGTGCCAGCAGCTCCCTCGACGGACAGTTGGCGGACACTGAAGCTTTCTTT. Protein: CASSSLDGQLADTEAFF.

This chain links TRBV28 with TRBJ2-7, with 7 bases aligning to TRBD1. Germline V gene lookup returns CDR1 MDHEN and CDR2 SYDVKM. V was pared by 7 bases and J by 2 bases, with 8 bases of the junction left unmatched. This CDR3 region has 14 residues. The CDR3 sequence is CASIAPGQPYEQYF. CDR3 nucleotide sequence: TGTGCCAGCATTGCTCCGGGACAGCCCTACGAGCAGTACTTC.

The chain has TRBV5-1 and TRBJ2-7; 8 nucleotides align to TRBD2. The V gene's germline CDR1 is SGHRS and CDR2 YFSETQ. V lost 3 bases and J lost 2; bases outside the gene matches: 4. There are 14 residues in the CDR3. Here the CDR3 reads CASSSGGRTYEQYF. Written as DNA, the CDR3 is TGCGCCAGCAGCTCGGGGGGGAGAACCTACGAGCAGTACTTC.

The rearrangement links TRBV30 to TRBJ2-4; the D gene is possibly TRBD2 (5 bases). With 3 bases removed from V and 3 bases from J, the gap between germline ends came to 15 bases. Germline V gene lookup returns CDR1 GTSNPN and CDR2 SVGIG (reference sequence). The CDR3 runs 15 residues. CDR3 sequence reads: CAWSSLSRGKNIQYF. The CDR3 DNA reads TGTGCCTGGAGCTCCCTGTCCCGGGGCAAAAACATTCAGTACTTC.

This rearrangement joins TRBV19 to TRBJ1-4; TRBD1 might be the D (5 bases). CDR3 length: 15 residues. V was trimmed by 9 bases and J by 4 bases, leaving 18 bases between them. Germline CDR1 and CDR2: LNHDA and SQIVND (reference sequence). CDR3 loop: CASQTSGFRNEKLFF. The DNA for the CDR3 is TGTGCCAGCCAAACGTCAGGGTTCCGTAATGAAAAACTGTTTTTT.

This chain links TRBV27 with TRBJ2-7; 8 nucleotides match TRBD1. The CDR3 covers 14 residues. Germline V gives CDR1 MNHEY, CDR2 SMNVEV (reference sequence). The V segment lost 3 bases and the J segment 1 base; nucleotides outside the gene matches: 2. The CDR3: CASSFRTGSYEQYF. The CDR3 DNA reads as TGTGCCAGCAGTTTCAGGACAGGGTCCTACGAGCAGTACTTC.